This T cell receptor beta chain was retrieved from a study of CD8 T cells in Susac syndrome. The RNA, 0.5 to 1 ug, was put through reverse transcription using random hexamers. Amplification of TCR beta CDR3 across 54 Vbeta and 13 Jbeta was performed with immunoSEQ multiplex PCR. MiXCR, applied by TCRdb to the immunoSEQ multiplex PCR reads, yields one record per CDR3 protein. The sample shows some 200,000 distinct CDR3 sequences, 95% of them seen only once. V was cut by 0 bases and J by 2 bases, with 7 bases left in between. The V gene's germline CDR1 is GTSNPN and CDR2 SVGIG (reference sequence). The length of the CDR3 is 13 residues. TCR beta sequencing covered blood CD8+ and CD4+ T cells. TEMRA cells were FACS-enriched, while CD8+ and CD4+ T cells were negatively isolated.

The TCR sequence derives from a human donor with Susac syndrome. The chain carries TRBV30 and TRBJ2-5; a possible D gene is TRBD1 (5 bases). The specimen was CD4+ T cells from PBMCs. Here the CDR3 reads CAWSVRQQETQYF. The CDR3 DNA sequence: TGTGCCTGGAGTGTAAGACAGCAAGAGACCCAGTACTTC.